This T cell receptor beta chain was identified during a study of shared clonotypes between healthy human individuals. The protocol was immunoSEQ multiplex PCR, while the TCRdb copy is restricted to in-frame clones and leaves out a portion. The sample shows about 300,000 clones, around two thirds of them seen only once. This clone was seen only a few times. The germline V and J ends were trimmed by 7 bases and 2 bases, with 15 bases remaining between them. The germline V gene encodes CDR1 LNHDA and CDR2 SQIVND (reference sequence). This CDR3 spans 14 amino acids. This chain links TRBV19 with TRBJ2-7; D not certain. Sequencing was done on a sample of memory CD4+ T cells sorted from blood. Noted subset: CD45RA-negative fraction. The receptor was isolated from a man younger than 40 in good health. The CDR3, as DNA: TGTGCCAGTACTCCGGCAGGCCCTACCTACGAGCAGTACTTC. This codes for CASTPAGPTYEQYF.